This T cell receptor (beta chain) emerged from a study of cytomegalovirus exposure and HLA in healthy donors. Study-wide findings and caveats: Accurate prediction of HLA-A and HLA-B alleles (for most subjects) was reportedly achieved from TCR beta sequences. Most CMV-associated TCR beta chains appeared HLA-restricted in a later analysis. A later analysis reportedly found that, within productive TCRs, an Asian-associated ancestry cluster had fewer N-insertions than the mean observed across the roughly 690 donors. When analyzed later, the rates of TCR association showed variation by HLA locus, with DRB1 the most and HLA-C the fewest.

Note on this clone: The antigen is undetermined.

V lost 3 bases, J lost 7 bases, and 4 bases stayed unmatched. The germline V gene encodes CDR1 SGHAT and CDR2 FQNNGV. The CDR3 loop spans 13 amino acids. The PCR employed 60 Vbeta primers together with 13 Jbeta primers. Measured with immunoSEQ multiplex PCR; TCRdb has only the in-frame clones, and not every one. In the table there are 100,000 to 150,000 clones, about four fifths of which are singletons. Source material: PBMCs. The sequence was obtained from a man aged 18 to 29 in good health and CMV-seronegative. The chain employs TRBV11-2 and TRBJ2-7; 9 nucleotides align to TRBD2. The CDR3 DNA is TGTGCCAGCAGCTTTGGGACTAGCATTGAGCAGTACTTC. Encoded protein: CASSFGTSIEQYF.